This passage covers 2 T cell receptor beta chains from one sample sequenced in a study of T cells in Graves' hyperthyroidism and ophthalmopathy. Amplification of TCR beta CDR3 regions used RNA as the template. The primer set for the first-round RT-PCR of the TCR CDR3 was HTBI. TCRdb recomputed calls from the multiplex PCR reads with MiXCR, one row per CDR3 protein. This sample has some 350,000 distinct CDR3 sequences; roughly 13% occur once, and the top ten carry approximately 35%. What was sequenced was blood. Source of these receptors: a middle-aged woman with Graves' ophthalmopathy.

This clonotype was seen many times. This CDR3 reads CASRPTGVYGYTF. For the CDR3, the DNA is TGTGCCAGCAGGCCGACAGGAGTCTATGGCTACACCTTC. The J gene is TRBJ1-2, the V gene TRBV6-1; D may be TRBD1 (6 bases). The ends were cut back, 6 bases at V and 4 bases at J, with 12 bases in the middle. The CDR3 has 13 residues. Germline assignment: CDR1 MNHNS and CDR2 SASEGT.

This chain joins TRBV20-1 and TRBJ2-1; 13 bases align to TRBD2. The trim removed 2 bases at V and 2 bases at J, leaving 18 bases unmatched. The CDR3 has 21 residues. Germline V lookup: CDR1 DFQATT, CDR2 SNEGSKA (reference sequence). The CDR3 loop reads CSARIGTSGRAYSRAYNEQFF. The CDR3 bases are TGCAGTGCTAGAATAGGAACTAGCGGGAGGGCCTATTCCCGGGCCTACAATGAGCAGTTCTTC.